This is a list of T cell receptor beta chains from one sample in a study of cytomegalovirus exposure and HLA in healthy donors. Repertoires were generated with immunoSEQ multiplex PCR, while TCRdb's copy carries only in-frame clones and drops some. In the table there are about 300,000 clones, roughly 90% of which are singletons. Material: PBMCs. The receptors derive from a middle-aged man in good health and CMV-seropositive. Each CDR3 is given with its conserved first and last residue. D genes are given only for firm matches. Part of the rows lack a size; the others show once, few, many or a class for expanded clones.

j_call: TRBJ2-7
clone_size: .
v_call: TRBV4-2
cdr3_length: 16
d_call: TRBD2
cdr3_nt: TGTGCCAGCAGCCAATCAGGGACTAGCGCTCCCTACGAGCAGTACTTC
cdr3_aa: CASSQSGTSAPYEQYF

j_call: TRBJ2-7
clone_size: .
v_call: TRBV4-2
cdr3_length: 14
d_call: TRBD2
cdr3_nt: TGTGCCAGCAGCCAGGGACTAGCGGGAGTCGAGCAGTACTTC
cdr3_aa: CASSQGLAGVEQYF

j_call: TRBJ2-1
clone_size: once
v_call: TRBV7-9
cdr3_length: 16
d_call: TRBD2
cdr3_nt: TGTGCCAGCAGCTTACTCAGCGGGAGGGCCGGAGATGAGCAGTTCTTC
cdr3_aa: CASSLLSGRAGDEQFF

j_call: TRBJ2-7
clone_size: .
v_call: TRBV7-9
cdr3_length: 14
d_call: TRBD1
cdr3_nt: TGTGCCAGCAGCGGGGACAGGGGGCCCTACGAGCAGTACTTC
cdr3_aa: CASSGDRGPYEQYF

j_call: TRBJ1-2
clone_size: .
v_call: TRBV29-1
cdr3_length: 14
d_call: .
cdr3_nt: TGCAGCGTAGAAAAGGGGTTCCCTAACTATGGCTACACCTTC
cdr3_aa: CSVEKGFPNYGYTF

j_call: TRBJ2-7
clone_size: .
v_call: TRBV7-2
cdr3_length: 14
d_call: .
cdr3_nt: TGTGCCAGCAGCTTAGCGGCCCGAGGGTACGAGCAGTACTTC
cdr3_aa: CASSLAARGYEQYF

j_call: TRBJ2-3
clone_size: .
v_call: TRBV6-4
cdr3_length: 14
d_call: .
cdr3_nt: TGTGCCAGCAGTGATGGGCCCGCCACAGATACGCAGTATTTT
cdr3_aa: CASSDGPATDTQYF

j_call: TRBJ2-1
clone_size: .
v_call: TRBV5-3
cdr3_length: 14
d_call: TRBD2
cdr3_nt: TGTGCCAGAAGCGGAATAGCGGGAGAAGGGAGACAGTTCTTC
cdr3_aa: CARSGIAGEGRQFF

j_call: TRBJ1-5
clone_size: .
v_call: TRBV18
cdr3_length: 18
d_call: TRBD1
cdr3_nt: TGTGCCAGCTCACGGACAGGGGAGTCAATCAATAGCAATCAGCCCCAGCATTTT
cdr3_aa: CASSRTGESINSNQPQHF

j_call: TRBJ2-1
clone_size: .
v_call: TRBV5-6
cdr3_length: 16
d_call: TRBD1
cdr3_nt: TGTGCCAGCAGATCTAGCAGGGGGTTCGGTCACAATGAGCAGTTCTTC
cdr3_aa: CASRSSRGFGHNEQFF

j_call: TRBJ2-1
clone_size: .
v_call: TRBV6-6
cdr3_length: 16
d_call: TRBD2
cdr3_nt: TGTGCCAGCAGTTACGAGCGGGAGGGCCTGGACAATGAGCAGTTCTTC
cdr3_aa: CASSYEREGLDNEQFF

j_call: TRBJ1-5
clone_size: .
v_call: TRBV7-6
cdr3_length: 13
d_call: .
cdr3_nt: TGTGCCAGCAGCTTACACCTCGGTCAGCCCCAGCATTTT
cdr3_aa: CASSLHLGQPQHF

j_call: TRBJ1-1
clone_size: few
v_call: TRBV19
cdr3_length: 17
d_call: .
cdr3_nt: TGTGCCAGTAGTATGGGGGCAGGGGACGGAGCAGTCACTGAAGCTTTCTTT
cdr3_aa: CASSMGAGDGAVTEAFF

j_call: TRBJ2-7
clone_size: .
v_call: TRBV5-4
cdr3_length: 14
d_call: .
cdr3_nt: TGTGCCAGCAGCCTCCTGACTAGTGTCTACGAGCAGTACTTC
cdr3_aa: CASSLLTSVYEQYF

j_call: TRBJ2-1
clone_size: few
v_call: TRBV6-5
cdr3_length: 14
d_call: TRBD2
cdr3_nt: TGTGCCAGCAGTTCGGGACTAGCGGGGAGGGAGCAGTTCTTC
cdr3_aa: CASSSGLAGREQFF

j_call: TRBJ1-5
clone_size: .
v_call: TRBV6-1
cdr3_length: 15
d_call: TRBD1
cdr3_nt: TGTGCCAGCAGTGGACAGGGGGCGAGGGTTCAGCCCCAGCATTTT
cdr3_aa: CASSGQGARVQPQHF

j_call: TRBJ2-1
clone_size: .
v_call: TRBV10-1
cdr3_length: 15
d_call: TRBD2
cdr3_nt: TGCGCCAGCAGTGAGCGAGCGGGAGTCTACAATGAGCAGTTCTTC
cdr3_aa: CASSERAGVYNEQFF

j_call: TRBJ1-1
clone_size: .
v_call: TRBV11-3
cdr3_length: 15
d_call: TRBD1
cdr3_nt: TGTGCCAGCAGCCTGGGACAGGGTATGAACACTGAAGCTTTCTTT
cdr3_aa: CASSLGQGMNTEAFF

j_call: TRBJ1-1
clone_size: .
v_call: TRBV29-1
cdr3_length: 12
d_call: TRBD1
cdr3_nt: TGCAGCGTGGGGGACAGGGGCACTGAAGCTTTCTTT
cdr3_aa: CSVGDRGTEAFF

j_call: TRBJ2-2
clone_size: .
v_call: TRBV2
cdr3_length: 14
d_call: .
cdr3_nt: TGTGCCAGCAGCAGGACTGCCAACACCGGGGAGCTGTTTTTT
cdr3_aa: CASSRTANTGELFF

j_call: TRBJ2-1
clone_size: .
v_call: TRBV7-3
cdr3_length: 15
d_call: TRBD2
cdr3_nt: TGTGCCAGCAGCTACGGACTAGCGGGAGTGGATGAGCAGTTCTTC
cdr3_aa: CASSYGLAGVDEQFF

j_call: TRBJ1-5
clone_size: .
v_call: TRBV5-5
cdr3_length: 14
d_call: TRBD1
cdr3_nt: TGTGCCAGCAGCTTGCGGGACAGACCTTACGCCCAGCATTTT
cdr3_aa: CASSLRDRPYAQHF

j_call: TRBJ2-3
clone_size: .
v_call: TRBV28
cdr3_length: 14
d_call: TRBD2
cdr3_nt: TGTGCCAGCAGTTTTTTAGCGGGAGGAGATACGCAGTATTTT
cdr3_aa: CASSFLAGGDTQYF

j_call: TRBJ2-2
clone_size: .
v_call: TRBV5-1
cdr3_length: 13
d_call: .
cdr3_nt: TGCGCCAGCAGCCCGGATTGGGCAGGGGAGCTGTTTTTT
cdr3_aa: CASSPDWAGELFF

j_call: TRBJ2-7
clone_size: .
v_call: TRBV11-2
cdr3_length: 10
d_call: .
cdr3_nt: TGTGCCAGCAGCCTCTACGAGCAGTACTTC
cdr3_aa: CASSLYEQYF

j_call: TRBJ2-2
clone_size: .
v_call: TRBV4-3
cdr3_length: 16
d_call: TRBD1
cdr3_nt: TGCGCCAGCAGCCAAGATCGAGACAGGGTGGTCGGGGAGCTGTTTTTT
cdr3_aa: CASSQDRDRVVGELFF

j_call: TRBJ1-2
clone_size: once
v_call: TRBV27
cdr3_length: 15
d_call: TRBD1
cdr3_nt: TGTGCCAGCAGGGTTTTAGGGGGCAGGAGCTATGGCTACACCTTC
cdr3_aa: CASRVLGGRSYGYTF

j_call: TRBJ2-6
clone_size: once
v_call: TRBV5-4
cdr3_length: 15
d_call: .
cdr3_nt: TGTGCCAGCAGCTTGGCAGGGGCTGGGGCCAACGTCCTGACTTTC
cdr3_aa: CASSLAGAGANVLTF

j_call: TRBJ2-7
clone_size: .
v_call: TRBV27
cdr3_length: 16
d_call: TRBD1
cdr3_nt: TGTGCCAGCAGTTCTTACGGACAGGGGGCTATGTACGAGCAGTACTTC
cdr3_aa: CASSSYGQGAMYEQYF

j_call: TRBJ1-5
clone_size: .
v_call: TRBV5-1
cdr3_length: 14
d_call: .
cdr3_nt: TGCGCCAGCAGCTTGGGGTACAGGGACCAGCCCCAGCATTTT
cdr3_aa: CASSLGYRDQPQHF

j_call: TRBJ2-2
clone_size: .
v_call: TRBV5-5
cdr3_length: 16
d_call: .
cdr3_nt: TGTGCCAGCAGCTTGAACTCAGGGTTTGGGACCGGGGAGCTGTTTTTT
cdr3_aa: CASSLNSGFGTGELFF